A selection of T cell receptor beta chains follows, all from one sample in a study of monozygotic twins with inflammatory bowel disease. TCRdb reprocessed the 5' RACE reads and reports one entry per CDR3 protein, with no DNA. Its clone listing holds about 130,000 distinct CDR3 sequences. Sequenced input: blood. Receptors originate from a human donor with ulcerative colitis or Crohn's disease, or a healthy co-twin of an affected twin (not recorded which). Both conserved end residues are part of each CDR3.

V gene: TRBV14
J gene: TRBJ2-1
CDR3 protein: CASSRAPRGYNEQFF

V gene: TRBV6-1
J gene: TRBJ2-7
CDR3 protein: CASSRDGISSYEQYF

V gene: TRBV5-1
J gene: TRBJ1-1
CDR3 protein: CASSLAWRQKNTEAFF

V gene: TRBV11-2
J gene: TRBJ2-1
CDR3 protein: CASSLIFIPRASGVRGQFF

V gene: TRBV28
J gene: TRBJ1-5
CDR3 protein: CASSFRKPQDF

V gene: TRBV27
J gene: TRBJ2-5
CDR3 protein: CASSPLGGETQYF

V gene: TRBV5-1
J gene: TRBJ2-5
CDR3 protein: CASSLTSAETQYF

V gene: TRBV7-6
J gene: TRBJ2-7
CDR3 protein: CASSPGVIGGSLSYEQYF

V gene: TRBV6-5
J gene: TRBJ1-5
CDR3 protein: CASSLVDSNQPQHF

V gene: TRBV7-9
J gene: TRBJ2-1
CDR3 protein: CASSLEGPRDYNEQFF

V gene: TRBV7-6
J gene: TRBJ1-3
CDR3 protein: CASSLGRFSGNTIYF

V gene: TRBV25-1
J gene: TRBJ1-4
CDR3 protein: CASSEAGGYEKLFF

V gene: TRBV29-1
J gene: TRBJ1-3
CDR3 protein: CSVASGAGNTIYF

V gene: TRBV4-2
J gene: TRBJ2-2
CDR3 protein: CASSQAPLSGRSHGELFF

V gene: TRBV7-9
J gene: TRBJ1-6
CDR3 protein: CASSSTGPFSPLHF

V gene: TRBV25-1
J gene: TRBJ2-3
CDR3 protein: CATGLAGVGDTQYF

V gene: TRBV30
J gene: TRBJ2-1
CDR3 protein: CAWSPGRLAGGRNEQFF

V gene: TRBV19
J gene: TRBJ1-5
CDR3 protein: CASSTPPWANQPQHF

V gene: TRBV5-5
J gene: TRBJ2-5
CDR3 protein: CASSLGLRGETQYF

V gene: TRBV30
J gene: TRBJ2-1
CDR3 protein: CAWGGSGLPLINEQFF

V gene: TRBV25-1
J gene: TRBJ2-1
CDR3 protein: CASRQTGVYNEQFF